This T cell receptor (beta chain) derives from a study of blood T cell repertoires in COVID-19. The germline CDR1 and CDR2 sequences are MGHRA and YSYEKL. The V gene lost 4 bases and the J gene lost 8 bases, with 27 bases spanning the gap. CDR3 length: 18 amino acids. Repertoires were generated with immunoSEQ multiplex PCR, while TCRdb's copy carries only in-frame clones and drops some. The top ten clones hold 15% to 20% of a sample with about 76,000 clones, about 86% of them seen once. This TCR was sampled from a human donor in a cohort sampled during active COVID-19. The chain links TRBV4-1 to TRBJ1-3, with D unclear. Specimen: peripheral blood. This CDR3 reads CASSPLVGGGGSSYTIYF. For the CDR3, the DNA is TGCGCCAGCAGCCCGTTGGTAGGAGGAGGTGGAAGCAGTTACACCATATATTTT.